This T cell receptor beta chain emerged from a study of blood T cells in healthy people across ages. Study-level background: There was about one barcoded beta molecule captured by template switching per two T cells. Study observations and caveats: Measured against age, TCR beta diversity per million T cells decreased in a roughly linear manner.

Primed by a sample-barcoded 5' primer and a J-beta primer mix, a second PCR proceeded for roughly 7 to 11 cycles. TCRdb reprocessed the 5' RACE reads with MiXCR, giving one entry per CDR3 protein. Among a few hundred thousand distinct CDR3 sequences, 25% to 30% were seen once, and the ten largest hold roughly 18%. Germline lookup yields CDR1 SGHVS and CDR2 FNYEAQ. The length of the CDR3 is 17 residues. V was pared by 3 bases and J by 0 bases, with 15 bases between. A minimum of 7 million PBMCs was isolated per sample. This clonotype was seen repeatedly, ten times or more. The antigen remains unidentified.

Sequencing was carried out using blood. This clonotype originated in a woman in her seventies in good health. The V gene is TRBV7-6, the J gene TRBJ1-3; D might be TRBD1 (6 bases). CDR3 bases: TGTGCCAGCAGCTTGAAGGCAGGGGCCAACTCTGGAAACACCATATATTTT. Amino acids: CASSLKAGANSGNTIYF.